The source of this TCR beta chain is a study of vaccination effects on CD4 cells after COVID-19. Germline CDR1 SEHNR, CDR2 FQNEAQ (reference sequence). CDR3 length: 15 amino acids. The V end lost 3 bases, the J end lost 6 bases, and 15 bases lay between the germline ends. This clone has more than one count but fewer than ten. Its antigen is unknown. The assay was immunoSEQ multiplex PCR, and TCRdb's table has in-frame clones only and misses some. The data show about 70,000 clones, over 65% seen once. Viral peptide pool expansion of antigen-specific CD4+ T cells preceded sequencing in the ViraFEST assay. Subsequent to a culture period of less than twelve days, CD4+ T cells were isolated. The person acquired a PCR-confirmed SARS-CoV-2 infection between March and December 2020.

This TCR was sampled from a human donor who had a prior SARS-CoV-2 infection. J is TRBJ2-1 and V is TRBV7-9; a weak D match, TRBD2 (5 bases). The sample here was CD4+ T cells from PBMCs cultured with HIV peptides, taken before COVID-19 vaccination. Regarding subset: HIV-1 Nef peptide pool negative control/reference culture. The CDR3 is CASSFLGLLPNEQFF. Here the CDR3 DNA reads TGTGCCAGCAGCTTCCTTGGACTCCTCCCCAATGAGCAGTTCTTC.